A selection of T cell receptor beta chains follows, all from one sample in a study of T-cell reconstitution after alpha-beta-depleted transplantation in children. TCRdb re-derived calls from the PCR reads in MiXCR, one entry per CDR3 protein. Of about 120,000 distinct CDR3 sequences detected, 23% appear once; the ten largest clones hold more than 9%. This specimen consisted of PBMCs, mostly from graft donor cells, obtained 180 days after TCRalphabeta/CD19-depleted stem cell transplant. The receptors stem from a male patient aged 2-15 years who had a stem cell transplant for chronic granulomatous disease, so the T cells may come from the graft donor. CDR3s include the opening cysteine and the closing phenylalanine or tryptophan. The D gene is left open where the match is weak. Size values are once, few and many counts, or a class for expanded clones, and some rows have none.

>TRBJ2-7|NA|NA|TRBV20-1
TGCAGTGTCGGGGCCGTAAGCTCCTACGAGCAGTACTTC
CSVGAVSSYEQYF
>TRBJ1-1|many|NA|TRBV29-1
TGCAGCGTTGAGGGGAGAATGAACACTGAAGCTTTCTTT
CSVEGRMNTEAFF
>TRBJ2-4|many|NA|TRBV20-1
TGCAGTGCCCCGGCCGAAAGCTTAGCCAAAAACATTCAGTACTTC
CSAPAESLAKNIQYF
>TRBJ2-5|NA|NA|TRBV30
TGTGCCTGGAGTGGGACAGCCCAAGAGACCCAGTACTTC
CAWSGTAQETQYF
>TRBJ2-4|NA|NA|TRBV29-1
TGCAGCGCAGAGGGCCTAGCCAAAAACATTCAGTACTTC
CSAEGLAKNIQYF
>TRBJ2-3|few|TRBD2|TRBV6-1
TGTGCCAGCAGCCCCGGACTAGCGGGAGGTTTTACGCAGTATTTT
CASSPGLAGGFTQYF
>TRBJ2-4|many|NA|TRBV10-3
TGTGCCATCAGTGACAGGGGTGCCAAAAACATTCAGTACTTC
CAISDRGAKNIQYF
>TRBJ2-2|NA|NA|TRBV5-8
TGTGCCAGCAGCTTGCGCGGGGCCCGAAACACCGGGGAGCTGTTTTTT
CASSLRGARNTGELFF
>TRBJ1-4|NA|NA|TRBV12-3/TRBV12-4
TGTGCCAGCCAGCCCAAGGGGGGGACTAATGAAAAACTGTTTTTT
CASQPKGGTNEKLFF
>TRBJ2-3|NA|TRBD2|TRBV7-2
TGTGCCAGCAGCTTACCTAACACTAGCGGGGGGAGGGCAGATACGCAGTATTTT
CASSLPNTSGGRADTQYF
>TRBJ2-7|NA|TRBD2|TRBV7-2
TGTGCCAGCAGCTTAGGGGGGGGGAAGTACGAGCAGTACTTC
CASSLGGGKYEQYF
>TRBJ2-5|NA|NA|TRBV5-1
TGCGCCAGCAGCTTGCAGGGTCAGGAGACCCAGTACTTC
CASSLQGQETQYF
>TRBJ2-6|NA|NA|TRBV5-1
TGCGCCAGCAAACTTGGGTCCGGGGCCAACGTCCTGACTTTC
CASKLGSGANVLTF
>TRBJ1-1|NA|NA|TRBV27
TGTGCCAGCAGTTTCATAGGGGATAAAGCTTTCTTT
CASSFIGDKAFF
>TRBJ1-2|NA|TRBD1|TRBV20-1
TGCAGTGCTAGAGGGCGGGACAGGGGTTATGGCTACACCTTC
CSARGRDRGYGYTF
>TRBJ2-3|NA|NA|TRBV11-2
TGTGCCAGCAGCTTATACGGGGATGCGGACACAGATACGCAGTATTTT
CASSLYGDADTDTQYF
>TRBJ1-1|many|NA|TRBV25-1
TGTGCCAGCAGTGAACGAGGGAACACTGAAGCTTTCTTT
CASSERGNTEAFF
>TRBJ1-1|NA|NA|TRBV27
TGTGCCAGCAGTTTCGGTTCGGAGATGGAAGCTTTCTTT
CASSFGSEMEAFF
>TRBJ2-3|many|NA|TRBV20-1
TGCAGTGGAAACAGGGAGGGCACAGATACGCAGTATTTT
CSGNREGTDTQYF
>TRBJ2-3|NA|TRBD2|TRBV20-1
TGCAGTGCTAGAGGCCGAATTATCCCGACTAGCGCAGATACGCAGTATTTT
CSARGRIIPTSADTQYF
>TRBJ2-1|NA|NA|TRBV12-3/TRBV12-4
TGTGCCAGCAGTTTAGTTTGGGAACCCAGGGAGCAGTTCTTC
CASSLVWEPREQFF
>TRBJ2-1|few|TRBD2|TRBV12-3/TRBV12-4
TGTGCCAGCAGGCCCCACAGCGGGATTATTATGAATGAGCAGTTCTTC
CASRPHSGIIMNEQFF
>TRBJ2-5|many|TRBD2|TRBV7-6
TGTGCCAGCAGCTTAGGGCTAGCGGGAGCCGGGGAGACCCAGTACTTC
CASSLGLAGAGETQYF